This T cell receptor beta chain is from a study of T cells after posttransplantation cyclophosphamide. Study outcomes and limitations: Blood and skin or GI T cell repertoires showed limited TRB overlap. After PTCy, TRB diversity resembled that of CNI/methotrexate controls. Donor CD8+ memory clones often dominated recipient blood repertoires at later times.

This CDR3 has 15 amino acids. The germline CDR1 and CDR2 sequences are SGHVS and FNYEAQ. J was trimmed by 4 bases and V by 4 bases; bases with no gene match: 7. Clones were sequenced by immunoSEQ multiplex PCR, and TCRdb holds only the in-frame ones, with some missing. The table includes over 750 clones, 65% to 90% detected once. A remark on this clone: What it recognizes is unknown.

The sequence was obtained from a man between 50 and 59 years old. The genes are TRBV7-6 and TRBJ2-7, with 10 bases fitting TRBD2. Specimen: gut tissue. The CDR3 protein is CASSSWTSGIYEQYF. The CDR3 DNA follows: TGTGCCAGCAGCTCGTGGACTAGCGGCATTTACGAGCAGTACTTC.